The next 15 T cell receptor beta chains were all read from a single sample in a study of control samples from healthy donors and cancer patients. Assay: immunoSEQ multiplex PCR; the TCRdb copy retains only in-frame clones and omits some. The sample has some 170,000 clones, over 95% seen once. Sequenced material: blood. These receptors all stem from a woman aged 25 to 39 in good health.

The gene calls are TRBV27 and TRBJ1-4, with 12 bases matching TRBD1. This CDR3 contains 15 residues. V was clipped by 5 bases and J by 10 bases; unmatched bases: 8. Germline V gene data show CDR1 as MNHEY and CDR2 as SMNVEV (reference sequence). As DNA, the CDR3 is TGTGCCAGCAGTCCAGGGACAGGGGGCAGGAGAAAACTGTTTTTT. Translation gives CASSPGTGGRRKLFF.

The chain is built from TRBV7-2 and TRBJ2-6; D is tentatively TRBD1 or TRBD2 (5 bases each). There are 15 residues in the CDR3. Trimming shortened V by 2 bases and J by 2 bases, and 7 bases separated the two germline ends. Germline V gene data show CDR1 as SGHTA and CDR2 as FQGNSA. The chain's CDR3 is CASSLRGAGANVLTF. The CDR3 coding sequence is TGTGCCAGCAGCTTAAGAGGGGCTGGGGCCAACGTCCTGACTTTC.

This rearrangement joins TRBV28 to TRBJ1-6; 12 positions agree with TRBD1. The length of the CDR3 is 17 residues. From germline, CDR1 is MDHEN and CDR2 SYDVKM. V shed 6 bases and J 4 bases; nucleotides not matched to a gene: 7. The CDR3 region has the DNA TGTGCCAGCAGAGCGGGACAGGGGGCGCCATATAATTCACCCCTCCACTTT. As protein: CASRAGQGAPYNSPLHF.

The rearrangement uses TRBV27 and TRBJ2-7; D might be TRBD1 (6 bases). The CDR3 consists of 13 residues. Germline assignment: CDR1 MNHEY and CDR2 SMNVEV (reference sequence). V dropped 8 bases and J dropped 3 bases, with 14 bases sitting between them. As DNA, the CDR3 is TGTGCCAGCGGGACAAAGAGACACTACGAGCAGTACTTC. Its protein is CASGTKRHYEQYF.

The chain employs TRBV6-6 and TRBJ2-1; 8 bases align to TRBD1. Germline trimming cut 5 bases from V and 6 bases from J; bases unmatched to any gene: 3. This CDR3 contains 13 residues. Germline V CDR1 and CDR2: MNHNY, SVGAGI (reference sequence). CDR3 sequence: CASSDRGTNEQFF. The CDR3 DNA follows: TGTGCCAGCAGTGACAGGGGAACCAATGAGCAGTTCTTC.

This sequence joins TRBV2 and TRBJ1-4, with a tentative D call TRBD1 (6 bases). This CDR3 is built from 14 residues. Germline V gene data show CDR1 as SNHLY and CDR2 as FYNNEI. V lost 1 base, J lost 7 bases, and 10 bases lay in between. CDR3 residues: CASSEDRVGEKLFF. The CDR3 DNA follows: TGTGCCAGCAGTGAAGACAGGGTGGGTGAAAAACTGTTTTTT.

This sequence joins TRBV28 and TRBJ2-1; TRBD2 aligns across 10 bases. The CDR3 is 17 residues long. Germline CDR1 is MDHEN and CDR2 is SYDVKM. J was trimmed by 9 bases and V by 3 bases; bases with no gene match: 14. Written as DNA, the CDR3 is TGTGCCAGCAGTTTTTTGGTAGGGACTAGCGTAGAAGGTGAGCAGTTCTTC. Its protein is CASSFLVGTSVEGEQFF.

The V call is TRBV7-2, the J call TRBJ2-7, with 9 bases that match TRBD1. The J segment lost 4 bases and the V segment lost 1 base, leaving 2 bases of the junction unmatched. Germline V lookup: CDR1 SGHTA, CDR2 FQGNSA. The CDR3 is made up of 14 amino acids. The CDR3 DNA is TGTGCCAGCAGCTTAGGGACAGGGGCGTACGAGCAGTACTTC. Protein sequence: CASSLGTGAYEQYF.

The chain has TRBV27 and TRBJ1-1; D not resolved. Trimming cost V 10 bases and J 3 bases, with 18 bases left between them. The germline CDR1 and CDR2 sequences are MNHEY and SMNVEV (reference sequence). This CDR3 spans 14 amino acids. The chain's CDR3 is CATRSTLGYTEAFF. DNA of the CDR3: TGTGCCACCCGCTCGACCCTTGGGTACACTGAAGCTTTCTTT.

The V call is TRBV9, the J call TRBJ2-3, with D possibly being TRBD1 (5 bases). Trimming took 1 base from V and 1 from J, leaving 13 bases between them. Germline V CDR1 and CDR2: SGDLS, YYNGEE. There are 16 residues in the CDR3. The CDR3 loop is CASSVNGAARTDTQYF. For the CDR3, the DNA is TGTGCCAGCAGCGTAAATGGGGCAGCGCGCACAGATACGCAGTATTTT.

J is TRBJ2-1 and V is TRBV28; 7 bases fit TRBD2. With 6 bases clipped from V and 2 bases from J, the junction kept 7 bases outside the gene matches. CDR1 MDHEN and CDR2 SYDVKM come from the germline V gene. The length of the CDR3 is 15 residues. The CDR3 coding sequence is TGTGCCAGCAGGAAGACTAGCTCCACCTACAATGAGCAGTTCTTC. Encoded protein: CASRKTSSTYNEQFF.

The rearrangement joins TRBV6-5 to TRBJ1-6; D not certain. CDR1 is MNHEY and CDR2 is SVGAGI in the germline V gene. V was shortened by 6 bases and J by 3 bases, with 9 bases between the two germline ends. The CDR3 loop spans 14 amino acids. The chain's CDR3 is CASSEGFYNSPLHF. The CDR3 coding sequence is TGTGCCAGCAGCGAGGGTTTCTATAATTCACCCCTCCACTTT.

The chain combines TRBV28 with TRBJ1-5, with D unclear. CDR1 MDHEN and CDR2 SYDVKM come from the germline V gene. The germline V and J ends were trimmed by 3 bases and 3 bases, with 6 bases remaining between them. The CDR3 sequence is 13 residues long. The CDR3 reads CASSFQYNQPQHF. DNA of the CDR3: TGTGCCAGCAGTTTCCAGTACAATCAGCCCCAGCATTTT.

The chain carries TRBV7-8 and TRBJ1-4; 8 bases are shared with TRBD1. This CDR3 has 15 residues. Looked up from germline, CDR1 is SGHVS and CDR2 is FQNEAQ. V was clipped by 1 base and J by 8 bases; unmatched bases: 6. The CDR3 here is CASSLEAAGGEKLFF. Here the CDR3 DNA reads TGTGCCAGCAGCTTAGAGGCGGCAGGGGGCGAAAAACTGTTTTTT. Based on the CDR3 plus reference TRBV7-8 and TRBJ1-4, the full variable domain is GAGVSQSPRYKVAKRGQDVALRCDPISGHVSLFWYQQALGQGPEFLTYFQNEAQLDKSGLPSDRFFAERPEGSVSTLKIQRTQQEDSAVYLCASSLEAAGGEKLFFGSGTQLSVL.

The chain links TRBV6-2 or TRBV6-3 to TRBJ1-5; maybe TRBD1 (5 bases). This CDR3 region has 14 residues. CDR1 is MNHEY, CDR2 SVGEGT, per germline. The V gene lost 6 bases and the J gene lost 4 bases, with 13 bases spanning the gap. This chain's CDR3 is CASSSGGENQPQHF. CDR3 bases: TGTGCCAGCAGCTCCGGGGGAGAAAATCAGCCCCAGCATTTT.